What follows are 16 T cell receptor beta chains derived from one specimen sequenced in a study of blood T cell repertoires in COVID-19. The data were produced by immunoSEQ multiplex PCR, yet TCRdb's version contains in-frame clones alone and is incomplete. The sample lists a few hundred thousand clones, about nine tenths occurring once. The specimen sequenced was PBMCs or T cells enriched from blood (not recorded which). The receptor source for this set is a woman younger than 30 who had recovered from COVID-19.

This chain uses TRBV7-9 with TRBJ2-7; 8 bases fit TRBD2. The CDR3 is made up of 15 amino acids. Germline CDR1 and CDR2: SEHNR and FQNEAQ (reference sequence). The V and J ends lost 3 bases and 2 bases, in that order; junction bases with no gene match: 6. CDR3 protein: CASSLPGLGPYEQYF. CDR3 nucleotides: TGTGCCAGCAGCTTGCCGGGACTAGGGCCCTACGAGCAGTACTTC. Full variable domain (remainder filled in from reference TRBV7-9 and TRBJ2-7): DTGVSQNPRHKITKRGQNVTFRCDPISEHNRLYWYRQTLGQGPEFLTYFQNEAQLEKSRLLSDRFSAERPKGSFSTLEIQRTEQGDSAMYLCASSLPGLGPYEQYFGPGTRLTVT.

The V call is TRBV20-1, the J call TRBJ2-4, with D possibly matching TRBD2 (6 bases). The V gene lost 3 bases and the J gene lost 7 bases, with 13 bases spanning the gap. CDR1 is DFQATT and CDR2 is SNEGSKA in the germline V gene (reference sequence). There are 13 residues in the CDR3. CDR3 nucleotides: TGCAGTGCTAGTCGGGGGAGTAATAACATTCAGTACTTC. Protein product: CSASRGSNNIQYF.

This clone was found once. The V call is TRBV4-3, the J call TRBJ1-1; 8 bases map to TRBD1. Trimming at V came to 4 bases and at J to 4 bases, leaving 8 bases not matched to a gene. Germline lookup yields CDR1 LGHNA and CDR2 YSLEER. This CDR3 region has 15 residues. The DNA for the CDR3 is TGCGCCAGCAGCCGGACAGGGTTTGGTAGCACTGAAGCTTTCTTT. Translated: CASSRTGFGSTEAFF.

This chain uses TRBV25-1 with TRBJ2-2; 12 positions agree with TRBD2. Germline V lookup: CDR1 MGHDK, CDR2 SYGVNS. V was pared by 2 bases and J by 1 base, with 2 bases of the junction left unmatched. This CDR3 has 17 residues. This chain's CDR3 is CASSERLAGENTGELFF. CDR3 nucleotide sequence: TGTGCCAGCAGTGAACGACTAGCGGGGGAGAACACCGGGGAGCTGTTTTTT.

The V call is TRBV7-9, the J call TRBJ2-3; 8 nucleotides match TRBD2. The CDR3 runs 17 residues. The germline V gene has CDR1 SEHNR and CDR2 FQNEAQ (reference sequence). The V segment lost 5 bases and the J segment 3 bases; nucleotides outside the gene matches: 13. The CDR3 is CASSPGQGTSPTDTQYF. In nucleotides, the CDR3 is TGTGCCAGCAGCCCGGGGCAGGGGACTAGTCCGACAGATACGCAGTATTTT.

The V gene is TRBV27, the J gene TRBJ1-6, with 7 bases fitting TRBD1. Germline trimming cut 6 bases from V and 5 bases from J; bases unmatched to any gene: 4. Germline CDR1 is MNHEY and CDR2 is SMNVEV (reference sequence). CDR3 length equals 14 residues. The CDR3 protein is CASRSGQHNSPLHF. CDR3 sequence (DNA): TGTGCCAGCAGATCGGGACAGCATAATTCACCCCTCCACTTT.

This chain uses TRBV7-7 with TRBJ2-5; TRBD2 agrees at 8 bases. Germline lookup yields CDR1 SSHAT and CDR2 FNYEAQ (reference sequence). This CDR3 has 15 amino acids. The V segment lost 5 bases and the J segment 1 base; nucleotides outside the gene matches: 6. The CDR3: CASSGVAGGQETQYF. The CDR3 region has the DNA TGTGCCAGCAGCGGGGTGGCGGGGGGCCAAGAGACCCAGTACTTC.

The chain combines TRBV19 with TRBJ1-5; a possible D gene is TRBD1 (5 bases). The CDR3 totals 15 residues. With 3 bases removed from V and 6 bases from J, the gap between germline ends came to 15 bases. Germline assignment: CDR1 LNHDA and CDR2 SQIVND (reference sequence). The CDR3 region is CASSIPQGLGQPQHF. The CDR3, as DNA: TGTGCCAGTAGTATTCCTCAGGGACTCGGTCAGCCCCAGCATTTT.

The chain links TRBV27 to TRBJ1-1; 8 bases match TRBD1. Germline assignment: CDR1 MNHEY and CDR2 SMNVEV (reference sequence). This CDR3 comprises 14 residues. After removal of 3 bases from V and 4 bases from J, the junction contained 4 bases not matched to a gene. CDR3 DNA: TGTGCCAGCAGTTTCCAACAGGGGGGCACTGAAGCTTTCTTT. This sequence encodes CASSFQQGGTEAFF.

The chain joins TRBV9 to TRBJ2-1; 7 bases match TRBD1. J gave up 7 bases and V 3 bases, and 19 bases lay outside the gene matches. Germline loops: CDR1 SGDLS, CDR2 YYNGEE. The CDR3 is made up of 18 amino acids. The CDR3: CASSASLQGSRGSNEQFF. The CDR3 DNA reads as TGTGCCAGCAGCGCCTCCCTACAGGGGTCTAGGGGGTCGAATGAGCAGTTCTTC.

This clone occurred once. The V gene is TRBV7-2, the J gene TRBJ2-7, with D possibly being TRBD2 (7 bases). This CDR3 spans 16 amino acids. Trimming pared 5 bases from V and 4 bases from J, leaving 21 bases between. Germline values: CDR1 SGHTA, CDR2 FQGNSA. The DNA for the CDR3 is TGTGCCAGCAGCCCCCGGGCGGCGGGGGCTGTTTACGAGCAGTACTTC. Translating gives CASSPRAAGAVYEQYF.

The chain couples TRBV7-3 to TRBJ2-3; maybe TRBD2 (6 bases). The CDR3 totals 15 residues. Germline loops: CDR1 SGHTA, CDR2 FQGTGA. The V and J ends lost 2 bases and 1 base respectively, with 10 bases between them. As DNA, the CDR3 is TGTGCCAGCAGCTTATGGCCGGGGGGCACAGATACGCAGTATTTT. It codes for CASSLWPGGTDTQYF.

A note on this clone: The junction differs from germline at one of its ends, possibly a read error. This chain joins TRBV5-1 and TRBJ2-7; TRBD1 might be the D (6 bases). The CDR3 contains 16 residues. Germline V CDR1 and CDR2: SGHRS, YFSETQ. The CDR3 loop is CASSVAAGTISHEQYF. CDR3 DNA: TGCGCCAGCAGCGTGGCGGCCGGGACAATCTCCCACGAGCAGTACTTC.

The chain combines TRBV5-1 with TRBJ2-3, with 13 bases identical to TRBD2. The CDR3 is made up of 16 amino acids. Per germline, CDR1 SGHRS and CDR2 YFSETQ. The J segment lost 2 bases and the V segment lost 2 bases, leaving 2 bases of the junction unmatched. CDR3 DNA sequence: TGCGCCAGCAGCTTACTAGCGGGAGGGTCCACAGATACGCAGTATTTT. It translates to CASSLLAGGSTDTQYF. Supplemented by reference TRBV5-1 and TRBJ2-3, the full variable domain reads KAGVTQTPRYLIKTRGQQVTLSCSPISGHRSVSWYQQTPGQGLQFLFEYFSETQRNKGNFPGRFSGRQFSNSRSEMNVSTLELGDSALYLCASSLLAGGSTDTQYFGPGTRLTVL.

The chain recombines TRBV10-3 with TRBJ2-1, with D perhaps matching TRBD2 (8 bases). Germline assignment: CDR1 ENHRY and CDR2 SYGVKD. Trimming removed 9 bases at V and 9 bases at J, with 15 bases between. The CDR3 is 12 residues long. The CDR3 DNA reads TGTGCCATACGGGAGGGGGCGGGTGAGCAGTTCTTC. It specifies CAIREGAGEQFF.

This chain connects TRBV9 to TRBJ1-1, with 9 bases aligning to TRBD1. The junction had 8 bases not matched to a gene; V was cut back by 3 bases and J by 5 bases. CDR1 and CDR2 (germline): SGDLS, YYNGEE. The CDR3 length is 15 residues. The CDR3 loop is CASSATGGAWTEAFF. The CDR3 DNA reads as TGTGCCAGCAGCGCCACAGGGGGCGCTTGGACTGAAGCTTTCTTT.